A single sample gave rise to the 31 T cell receptor beta chains below, sequenced in a study of radiotherapy plus CTLA-4 blockade in lung cancer. Profiled with immunoSEQ multiplex PCR; TCRdb holds only in-frame clones, not every one. The sample contains about 32,000 clones, roughly 79% of which appear only once. Sequenced material: peripheral blood, taken from a patient treated with radiotherapy plus ipilimumab. The receptors derive from a human donor with non-small cell lung cancer that progressed on radiotherapy plus ipilimumab.

The chain has TRBV7-6 and TRBJ1-1; TRBD1 aligns across 8 bases. The CDR3 loop spans 13 amino acids. Germline lookup yields CDR1 SGHVS and CDR2 FNYEAQ. Trimming took 4 bases from V and 7 from J; bases not matched to a gene: 5. CDR3 nucleotides: TGTGCCAGCAGCTGGACAGGGCTGGATGAAGCTTTCTTT. This gives the protein CASSWTGLDEAFF.

This clone was seen a handful of times. V and J are TRBV27 and TRBJ1-5; 9 nucleotides match TRBD1. V lost 5 bases and J lost 2; bases outside the gene matches: 7. This CDR3 is built from 16 residues. Germline V gene data show CDR1 as MNHEY and CDR2 as SMNVEV (reference sequence). CDR3 DNA: TGTGCCAGCAGTCCTTCCACAGGGGGCGGCAATCAGCCCCAGCATTTT. Residues: CASSPSTGGGNQPQHF.

V is TRBV5-3 and J is TRBJ2-7; the match to TRBD1 covers 7 bases. TRBV5-3 is known as an ORF, though its function is uncertain. The J segment lost 6 bases and the V segment lost 4 bases, leaving 13 bases of the junction unmatched. The CDR3 extends over 15 amino acids. DNA of the CDR3: TGTGCCAGAAGCGTTACACAGGGGTTCGCGGGCGAGCAGTACTTC. Residues: CARSVTQGFAGEQYF.

The rearrangement joins TRBV29-1 to TRBJ2-4, with D possibly being TRBD2 (6 bases). Germline V gives CDR1 SQVTM, CDR2 ANQGSEA. The CDR3 is 13 residues long. Between the trimmed V and J ends, which lost 3 bases and 1 base, there was a span of 7 bases. Written as DNA, the CDR3 is TGCAGCGTTGAGGAGGGCGCCAAAAACATTCAGTACTTC. It specifies CSVEEGAKNIQYF.

This rearrangement joins TRBV6-5 to TRBJ2-3; 9 nucleotides match TRBD2. There are 15 residues in the CDR3. Germline V gene data show CDR1 as MNHEY and CDR2 as SVGAGI. Germline trimming cut 2 bases from V and 4 bases from J; bases unmatched to any gene: 4. CDR3 coding DNA: TGTGCCAGCAGTTACGTAGCGGGAGCTGCAGATACGCAGTATTTT. As protein: CASSYVAGAADTQYF.

This clone has only one observation. The V gene is TRBV7-3, the J gene TRBJ2-3; the match to TRBD1 covers 8 bases. Germline lookup yields CDR1 SGHTA and CDR2 FQGTGA. The trim removed 5 bases at V and 3 bases at J, leaving 4 bases unmatched. This CDR3 has 14 amino acids. The CDR3 reads CASSRQGTTDTQYF. The CDR3 bases are TGTGCCAGCAGCCGACAGGGGACGACAGATACGCAGTATTTT.

This clone was detected only a few times. The chain employs TRBV19 and TRBJ1-1; 9 bases agree with TRBD1. The CDR3 runs to 14 residues. CDR1 LNHDA and CDR2 SQIVND come from the germline V gene (reference sequence). J was trimmed by 4 bases and V by 7 bases; bases with no gene match: 7. For the CDR3, the DNA is TGTGCCAGTATTACAGGGGGCGTGAGCACTGAAGCTTTCTTT. It translates to CASITGGVSTEAFF.

A few counts support this clone. The chain is built from TRBV10-1 and TRBJ2-4; the D is unclear. Germline CDR1 is WNHNN and CDR2 is SYGVQD (reference sequence). The ends were cut back, 2 bases at V and 0 bases at J, with 11 bases in the middle. This CDR3 has 16 amino acids. CDR3 loop: CASSEPGPLAKNIQYF. DNA of the CDR3: TGCGCCAGCAGTGAGCCTGGGCCTCTAGCCAAAAACATTCAGTACTTC.

This sequence joins TRBV5-1 and TRBJ1-2; D gene unclear. The V end lost 4 bases, the J end lost 0 bases, and 7 bases lay between the germline ends. The CDR3 length is 13 residues. The V gene's germline CDR1 is SGHRS and CDR2 YFSETQ. The CDR3 sequence: CASSSTANYGYTF. The CDR3 bases are TGCGCCAGCAGCAGTACAGCTAACTATGGCTACACCTTC.

The chain couples TRBV29-1 to TRBJ1-2; 7 nucleotides align to TRBD1. Trimming removed 2 bases from V and 7 bases from J; junction bases left unmatched: 16. The CDR3 is 16 amino acids. Germline V gene data show CDR1 as SQVTM and CDR2 as ANQGSEA. The CDR3 coding sequence is TGCAGCGTTGAACTCTCCATGGGAGGGGGCGGGATTGGCTACACCTTC. This sequence encodes CSVELSMGGGGIGYTF.

About this clone: Sequence at one end of the junction differs from germline and may be a read error. Other DNA sequences in this sample translate to the same CDR3. V gene TRBV7-9 combines with J gene TRBJ2-1, with 8 bases lining up with TRBD2. In germline, CDR1 is SEHNR, CDR2 FQNEAQ (reference sequence). The CDR3 loop spans 18 amino acids. The CDR3 reads CASSPQGSGSRFYNEQFF. In nucleotides, the CDR3 is TGTGCCAGCAGCCCCCAAGGGAGCGGGAGTAGATTTTACAATGAACAGTTCTTC. Combining the CDR3 with reference TRBV7-9 and TRBJ2-1 gives the whole variable domain DTGVSQNPRHKITKRGQNVTFRCDPISEHNRLYWYRQTLGQGPEFLTYFQNEAQLEKSRLLSDRFSAERPKGSFSTLEIQRTEQGDSAMYLCASSPQGSGSRFYNEQFFGPGTRLTVL.

This chain uses TRBV4-3 with TRBJ2-3; 11 bases line up with TRBD2. Germline CDR1 is LGHNA and CDR2 is YSLEER. The CDR3 contains 15 residues. V dropped 2 bases and J dropped 5; count of bases not matched to a gene: 3. The CDR3 protein is CASSQSLAGVDTQYF. The CDR3 bases are TGCGCCAGCAGCCAATCACTAGCGGGGGTAGATACGCAGTATTTT.

The chain recombines TRBV27 with TRBJ1-2; possibly TRBD1 for D (5 bases). Trimming stripped 7 bases from V and 2 bases from J, with 14 bases between. The length of the CDR3 is 14 residues. CDR1 is MNHEY and CDR2 is SMNVEV in the germline V gene (reference sequence). The CDR3 region has the DNA TGTGCCAGCACCCCTAGGGCAGGGAACTATGGCTACACCTTC. Encoded protein: CASTPRAGNYGYTF.

In this sample, this clone turned up a few times. Here the CDR3 DNA reads TGTGCCAGCTCACCCCCTACAGGGTTGAGGAATGAAAAACTGTTTTTT. Amino acids: CASSPPTGLRNEKLFF. This chain connects TRBV18 to TRBJ1-4; the D gene is possibly TRBD1 (6 bases). The CDR3 is 16 residues long. Germline V gene sequence: CDR1 KGHSH, CDR2 LQKENI. Trimming cost V 3 bases and J 5 bases, with 16 bases left between them.

This clone was picked up a small number of times. This chain uses TRBV19 with TRBJ2-1; 8 bases match TRBD2. The CDR3 consists of 15 residues. Germline CDR1 LNHDA, CDR2 SQIVND (reference sequence). The V segment lost 6 bases and the J segment 6 bases; nucleotides outside the gene matches: 10. The DNA of the CDR3 is TGTGCCAGTAGGGGGTGGGGGACTAGGGTCAATGAGCAGTTCTTC. Translated, it gives CASRGWGTRVNEQFF.

The chain couples TRBV5-1 to TRBJ2-1; 10 positions match TRBD2. This CDR3 spans 15 amino acids. CDR1 and CDR2 from the germline V gene are SGHRS and YFSETQ. V shed 0 bases and J 3 bases; nucleotides not matched to a gene: 0. The CDR3 sequence is CASSLASGGYNEQFF. In DNA form, the CDR3 reads TGCGCCAGCAGCTTGGCTAGCGGGGGCTACAATGAGCAGTTCTTC.

The rearrangement joins TRBV29-1 to TRBJ1-4; no clear D. The CDR3 covers 11 residues. Germline V gene sequence: CDR1 SQVTM, CDR2 ANQGSEA. The germline V and J ends were trimmed by 4 bases and 8 bases, with 8 bases remaining between them. Here the CDR3 reads CSVGKGEKLFF. DNA of the CDR3: TGCAGCGTTGGTAAAGGGGAAAAACTGTTTTTT.

The DNA for the CDR3 is TGTGCCAGCAGCCCGTATAGGGCCTACAATGAGCAGTTCTTC. Residues: CASSPYRAYNEQFF. V and J are TRBV11-2 and TRBJ2-1, with D uncertain. Looked up from germline, CDR1 is SGHAT and CDR2 is FQNNGV. This CDR3 is 14 amino acids long. Trimming removed 5 bases at V and 2 bases at J, with 10 bases between. Drawing the rest from reference TRBV11-2 and TRBJ2-1, the complete variable domain is EAGVAQSPRYKIIEKRQSVAFWCNPISGHATLYWYQQILGQGPKLLIQFQNNGVVDDSQLPKDRFSAERLKGVDSTLKIQPAKLEDSAVYLCASSPYRAYNEQFFGPGTRLTVL.

This clone was observed once. J is TRBJ2-7 and V is TRBV5-5, with 9 bases fitting TRBD1. With 4 bases clipped from V and 7 bases from J, the junction kept 9 bases outside the gene matches. The CDR3 sequence is 14 residues long. CDR1 is SGHKS, CDR2 YYEKEE, per germline (reference sequence). The CDR3 coding sequence is TGTGCCAGCAGCCACGGGACAGGGAACGGAGAGCAGTACTTC. The encoded protein is CASSHGTGNGEQYF. Variable domain in full (rest from reference TRBV5-5 and TRBJ2-7): DAGVTQSPTHLIKTRGQQVTLRCSPISGHKSVSWYQQVLGQGPQFIFQYYEKEERGRGNFPDRFSARQFPNYSSELNVNALLLGDSALYLCASSHGTGNGEQYFGPGTRLTVT.

This clone was observed a few times. The rearrangement uses TRBV5-6 and TRBJ2-7; the D call may be TRBD1 or TRBD2 (6 bases each). Germline V gene lookup returns CDR1 SGHDT and CDR2 YYEEEE. This CDR3 is built from 17 residues. The V end was cut by 0 bases, the J end by 1 base, with 17 bases between. Here the CDR3 reads CASSLVPGGRESYEQYF. The CDR3 DNA reads TGTGCCAGCAGCTTGGTTCCCGGGGGCAGGGAGTCCTACGAGCAGTACTTC.

V usage is TRBV10-3 and J usage is TRBJ2-3, with 8 bases identical to TRBD2. Germline CDR1 and CDR2: ENHRY and SYGVKD. The J segment lost 1 base and the V segment lost 0 bases, leaving 3 bases of the junction unmatched. CDR3 length: 16 amino acids. In DNA, the CDR3 is TGTGCCATCAGTGAGTCGGTGCGGGGGGGCACAGATACGCAGTATTTT. As protein: CAISESVRGGTDTQYF.

The CDR3 loop is CSAWPVVGETQYF. Written as DNA, the CDR3 is TGCAGCGCCTGGCCGGTCGTAGGGGAGACCCAGTACTTC. The J gene is TRBJ2-5, the V gene TRBV29-1; D is unclear. This CDR3 spans 13 amino acids. Germline loops: CDR1 SQVTM, CDR2 ANQGSEA. With 7 bases removed from V and 5 bases from J, the gap between germline ends came to 17 bases. The full variable domain, in which reference TRBV29-1 and TRBJ2-5 provide the parts outside the CDR3, is SAVISQKPSRDICQRGTSLTIQCQVDSQVTMMFWYRQQPGQSLTLIATANQGSEATYESGFVIDKFPISRPNLTFSTLTVSNMSPEDSSIYLCSAWPVVGETQYFGPGTRLLVL.

The chain recombines TRBV13 with TRBJ1-2; TRBD1 agrees at 7 bases. Germline V gene data show CDR1 as PRHDT and CDR2 as FYEKMQ (reference sequence). The CDR3 extends over 14 amino acids. With V trimmed by 2 bases and J by 4 bases, 4 bases remained unmatched. CDR3 in DNA: TGTGCCAGCAGCTTAAGGGGGCGCGGCTATGGCTACACCTTC. This codes for CASSLRGRGYGYTF.

V gene TRBV11-3 combines with J gene TRBJ1-2, with 7 bases fitting TRBD1. The germline V gene has CDR1 SGHNT and CDR2 YENEEA. The CDR3 has 13 residues. V lost 0 bases, J lost 7 bases, and 2 bases stayed unmatched. The CDR3 reads CASSLEGGRGYTF. CDR3 in DNA: TGTGCCAGCAGCTTAGAAGGGGGCCGTGGCTACACCTTC.

This clone was seen a single time. The CDR3 sequence: CASSLGGDDNEQFF. CDR3 nucleotides: TGCGCCAGCAGCTTGGGTGGGGACGACAATGAGCAGTTCTTC. The gene calls are TRBV5-1 and TRBJ2-1, with D perhaps assigned TRBD1 or TRBD2 (5 bases each). The V gene lost 0 bases and the J gene lost 5 bases, with 9 bases spanning the gap. From germline, CDR1 is SGHRS and CDR2 YFSETQ. The CDR3 runs 14 residues.

This clone has just a few counts. An end of the junction does not agree with germline; a read error may underlie this. The chain employs TRBV6-5 and TRBJ2-2; unclear D gene. The CDR3 runs to 11 residues. Germline V gene lookup returns CDR1 MNHEY and CDR2 SVGAGI. This chain's CDR3 is CASSDRGELFF. As DNA, the CDR3 is TGCGCCAGCAGTGATCGCGGGGAGCTGTTTTTT.

For the CDR3, the DNA is TGTGCCAGCAGGGAGACCACTTCCGGGACAGGGGGGGCAAAGACCCAGTACTTC. As protein: CASRETTSGTGGAKTQYF. The V and J genes are TRBV25-1 and TRBJ2-5; 11 bases are shared with TRBD1. The CDR3 runs to 18 residues. V gave up 6 bases and J gave up 6 bases; unmatched junction bases: 18. The germline gives CDR1 MGHDK, CDR2 SYGVNS.

This clone showed up just a few times. The chain joins TRBV5-1 to TRBJ1-1; D unclear. Trimming pared 4 bases from V and 10 bases from J, leaving 20 bases between. The CDR3 covers 14 residues. The germline V gene has CDR1 SGHRS and CDR2 YFSETQ. The CDR3 DNA sequence: TGCGCCAGCAGCCCAACTAGCACTCCTGAGGGAGCTTTCTTT. This gives the protein CASSPTSTPEGAFF. The full variable domain, its missing parts supplied by reference TRBV5-1 and TRBJ1-1, is KAGVTQTPRYLIKTRGQQVTLSCSPISGHRSVSWYQQTPGQGLQFLFEYFSETQRNKGNFPGRFSGRQFSNSRSEMNVSTLELGDSALYLCASSPTSTPEGAFFGQGTRLTVV.

The rearrangement links TRBV4-1 to TRBJ1-1; 7 bases agree with TRBD1. This CDR3 contains 13 residues. V was pared by 0 bases and J by 10 bases, with 5 bases of the junction left unmatched. Germline V gene sequence: CDR1 MGHRA, CDR2 YSYEKL. The CDR3 loop is CASSQDGAGGAFF. CDR3 in DNA: TGCGCCAGCAGCCAAGATGGAGCAGGGGGAGCTTTCTTT.

Only one count was recorded for this clone. J is TRBJ1-2 and V is TRBV7-2; 8 bases line up with TRBD1. V lost 5 bases, J lost 5 bases, and 4 bases stayed unmatched. Germline values: CDR1 SGHTA, CDR2 FQGNSA. The CDR3 covers 13 residues. The CDR3 nucleotides read TGTGCCAGCAGCACGGACAGGGAGTATGGCTACACCTTC. The encoded protein is CASSTDREYGYTF.

This chain uses TRBV28 with TRBJ2-2, with D possibly TRBD2 on 5 matching bases. The germline V gene encodes CDR1 MDHEN and CDR2 SYDVKM. V was pared by 3 bases and J by 6 bases, with 14 bases between. This CDR3 contains 15 residues. The CDR3 sequence is CASSFGQLVAGELFF. CDR3 bases: TGTGCCAGCAGTTTCGGCCAACTAGTGGCCGGGGAGCTGTTTTTT.